This TCR beta chain comes out of a study of control samples from healthy donors and cancer patients. The CDR3 has 14 residues. Germline V gives CDR1 LNHNV, CDR2 YYDKDF (reference sequence). V lost 3 bases, J lost 2 bases, and 2 bases stayed unmatched. The table came from immunoSEQ multiplex PCR; TCRdb's copy has only in-frame clones and leaves some out. The sample gives some 120,000 clones, approximately 90% of which show up once; approximately 7.8% is in the top ten. The receptor was isolated from a woman aged 18-35 years in good health. The rearrangement uses TRBV15 and TRBJ2-3, with 7 bases matching TRBD2. The sample taken for sequencing was blood. The CDR3 region is CATSRGGATDTQYF. The DNA for the CDR3 is TGTGCCACCAGCAGGGGAGGGGCCACAGATACGCAGTATTTT.